This entry lists 12 T cell receptor beta chains sequenced from one sample in a study of shared clonotypes between healthy human individuals. Terminally differentiated effector memory CD45RA+ cells were left out of the naive CD8 fraction, which was CD45RO-negative and positively selected for CCR7. Here immunoSEQ multiplex PCR was the method, and the copy in TCRdb shows in-frame clones only, minus some. The sample lists more than 2 million clones; 85% to 95% were seen once. Specimen: naive CD8+ T cells from PBMCs. The receptors stem from a man aged 18-30 years in good health. Some clones in this sample may be carry-over from other donors' samples.

Of note for this clone: At the DNA level, this CDR3 is encoded by other sequences in the same sample as well. The chain couples TRBV19 to TRBJ2-7; no clear D. The CDR3 runs 11 residues. Germline values: CDR1 LNHDA, CDR2 SQIVND (reference sequence). The germline V and J ends were trimmed by 4 bases and 4 bases, with 5 bases remaining between them. The CDR3 DNA is TGTGCCAGTAGTACAGGATACGAGCAGTACTTC. Its protein is CASSTGYEQYF. The complete variable domain, with remaining parts taken from reference TRBV19 and TRBJ2-7, reads DGGITQSPKYLFRKEGQNVTLSCEQNLNHDAMYWYRQDPGQGLRLIYYSQIVNDFQKGDIAEGYSVSREKKESFPLTVTSAQKNPTAFYLCASSTGYEQYFGPGTRLTVT.

Here the CDR3 DNA reads TGTGCCAGCAGCACTACTGGCCAAGAGACCCAGTACTTC. Protein product: CASSTTGQETQYF. This rearrangement joins TRBV21-1 to TRBJ2-5; TRBD2, the table's D call, lacks a check against the DNA. TRBV21-1 is a listed pseudogene. The CDR3 sequence is 13 residues long.

The chain combines TRBV28 with TRBJ1-4; 7 bases align to TRBD1. The V and J ends lost 5 bases and 5 bases, in that order; junction bases with no gene match: 5. Germline values: CDR1 MDHEN, CDR2 SYDVKM. CDR3 length: 14 amino acids. The CDR3 loop is CASSTGTENEKLFF. CDR3 DNA: TGTGCCAGCAGTACCGGGACAGAAAATGAAAAACTGTTTTTT.

The chain has TRBV9 and TRBJ2-2; 7 nucleotides match TRBD1. The CDR3 covers 18 residues. Germline CDR1 SGDLS, CDR2 YYNGEE. Germline trimming cut 4 bases from V and 4 bases from J; bases unmatched to any gene: 16. CDR3: CASSTHISGQSVTGELFF. CDR3 sequence (DNA): TGTGCCAGCAGCACCCATATCTCGGGACAGTCGGTCACCGGGGAGCTGTTTTTT.

The gene calls are TRBV7-8 and TRBJ1-1, with D hard to call. The CDR3 has 15 residues. Trimming pared 5 bases from V and 0 bases from J, leaving 13 bases between. Germline assignment: CDR1 SGHVS and CDR2 FQNEAQ. The CDR3 DNA reads TGTGCCAGCAGCCCTCAAGGACGGCTGAACACTGAAGCTTTCTTT. As protein: CASSPQGRLNTEAFF.

The V call is TRBV18, the J call TRBJ1-4, with D maybe TRBD1 (6 bases). This CDR3 comprises 15 residues. Germline CDR1 is KGHSH and CDR2 is LQKENI. V was pared by 4 bases and J by 5 bases, with 14 bases between. The CDR3 spells CASSRPGAVNEKLFF. The CDR3 region has the DNA TGTGCCAGCTCACGGCCGGGGGCGGTAAATGAAAAACTGTTTTTT. The whole variable domain, filled in from reference TRBV18 and TRBJ1-4, reads NAGVMQNPRHLVRRRGQEARLRCSPMKGHSHVYWYRQLPEEGLKFMVYLQKENIIDESGMPKERFSAEFPKEGPSILRIQQVVRGDSAAYFCASSRPGAVNEKLFFGSGTQLSVL.

The chain links TRBV7-9 to TRBJ2-1; TRBD2 agrees at 7 bases. In germline, CDR1 is SEHNR, CDR2 FQNEAQ (reference sequence). The CDR3 is 13 amino acids. V was clipped by 7 bases and J by 3 bases; unmatched bases: 3. In DNA form, the CDR3 reads TGTGCCAGCACCCGGACTAGCTACAATGAGCAGTTCTTC. Translating it yields CASTRTSYNEQFF.

V and J are TRBV2 and TRBJ1-3; 7 positions match TRBD1. After removal of 9 bases from V and 3 bases from J, the junction contained 8 bases not matched to a gene. Per the germline V gene, CDR1 is SNHLY and CDR2 is FYNNEI. The CDR3 extends over 14 amino acids. Written as DNA, the CDR3 is TGTGCCAGGAGAAGAACAGGGGATGGAAACACCATATATTTT. Its protein product is CARRRTGDGNTIYF.

The chain has TRBV27 and TRBJ2-2; D is possibly TRBD1 (5 bases). V was trimmed by 7 bases and J by 3 bases, leaving 12 bases between them. CDR1 MNHEY and CDR2 SMNVEV come from the germline V gene (reference sequence). The CDR3 covers 14 residues. CDR3 nucleotide sequence: TGTGCCAGCACCTCGACAGCTTACACCGGGGAGCTGTTTTTT. Amino acid sequence: CASTSTAYTGELFF.

The chain links TRBV27 to TRBJ1-5; tentatively, D is TRBD1 (5 bases). CDR1 is MNHEY, CDR2 SMNVEV, per germline (reference sequence). The CDR3 covers 13 residues. Trimming cost V 5 bases and J 6 bases, with 11 bases left between them. The CDR3: CASSPGRSQPQHF. The CDR3, as DNA: TGTGCCAGCAGTCCGGGACGTAGTCAGCCCCAGCATTTT.

The chain uses TRBV7-8 and TRBJ2-3, with TRBD2 matching 12 bases. The V gene end was trimmed by 4 bases and the J gene end by 5 bases; junction bases not matched to a gene: 10. CDR1 is SGHVS, CDR2 FQNEAQ, per germline. This CDR3 comprises 17 residues. CDR3 region: CASSSILAGGPGDTQYF. CDR3 coding DNA: TGTGCCAGCAGCTCCATTCTAGCGGGAGGGCCGGGAGATACGCAGTATTTT.

The chain carries TRBV27 and TRBJ2-7, with D unresolved. Germline lookup yields CDR1 MNHEY and CDR2 SMNVEV (reference sequence). This CDR3 has 13 amino acids. V lost 8 bases to trimming and J lost 0 bases, with 11 bases between them. In DNA form, the CDR3 reads TGTGCCAGCTGGCCCTTGCACTCCTACGAGCAGTACTTC. This translates into CASWPLHSYEQYF.